This TCR beta chain was identified during a study of neurological immune-mediated disorders. Study outcomes and limitations: Expanded clones shared no identical CDR3 amino acid sequences across subjects, which suggested private TCR-beta repertoires in all groups.

TCRdb independently ran MiXCR on the 5' RACE reads; one entry per CDR3 protein. The sample comprises tens of thousands of distinct CDR3 sequences, around a tenth of which are singletons, and around 6.7% rests with the top ten. This clonotype was found many times. What it recognizes is unknown. The CDR3 is made up of 14 amino acids. The germline V gene encodes CDR1 MNHEY and CDR2 SMNVEV (reference sequence). V was cut by 1 base and J by 2 bases, with 3 bases left in between. Time point defined: longitudinal time-point 1 (baseline). Sequencing was done on a sample of PBMCs. The receptor was derived from a male donor with HTLV-1-associated myelopathy (HAM/TSP). The chain has TRBV27 and TRBJ2-6; D not certain. The CDR3 bases are TGTGCCAGCAGTTTATTAGCTGGGGCCAACGTCCTGACTTTC. Its translation: CASSLLAGANVLTF.